The rows below give T cell receptor beta chains drawn from one sample of a study of blood T cell repertoires in COVID-19. The repertoire was sequenced with immunoSEQ multiplex PCR; TCRdb's copy has only in-frame clones and lacks some. The table includes some 260,000 clones, roughly nine tenths detected once. Sample: PBMCs or T cells enriched from blood (not recorded which). Source of these receptors: a woman aged 30 to 39 with acute COVID-19. Both conserved end residues are trimmed from each CDR3.

TRBJ2-1 TRBV5-4 ASSLGQGLRAYNEQF
TRBJ2-2 TRBV9 ASSVSGGAGGTGELF
TRBJ2-1 TRBV7-7 ASSPGPKVGRNEQF
TRBJ2-3 TRBV7-9 ASPGDTQY
TRBJ1-6 TRBV11-2 ASSSTGEHYSPLH
TRBJ2-3 TRBV4-1 ASSQAAGEADTQY
TRBJ2-2 TRBV5-1 ASSFSYTGELF
TRBJ1-4 TRBV5-6 ASSSDWVREKLF
TRBJ2-3 TRBV5-1 ASSLVGGPTDTQY
TRBJ2-7 TRBV28 ASSFLRGTYEQY
TRBJ2-5 TRBV25-1 ASTAGRYQETQY
TRBJ1-6 TRBV23-1 ASRGTGTGFSYVSPLH
TRBJ2-1 TRBV3-1/TRBV3-2 ASSQDSFSEQF
TRBJ2-1 TRBV5-4 ASSTTQTSSNEQF
TRBJ1-1 TRBV15 ATSLQRRTEAF
TRBJ2-1 TRBV2 ASRENENEQF
TRBJ2-3 TRBV5-8 ASRPRWGLTDTQY
TRBJ2-2 TRBV6-1 ASSERGMTNTGELF
TRBJ1-4 TRBV4-1 ASSPFQGVANEKLF
TRBJ2-3 TRBV7-2 ASSTRLAGLTDTQY
TRBJ2-7 TRBV27 ASSFRAGGREQY
TRBJ1-5 TRBV28 ASSPVGGPQH
TRBJ2-7 TRBV27 ASSSPISGSSYEQY
TRBJ1-5 TRBV6-5 ASSYSGFGNQPQH
TRBJ1-2 TRBV6-5 ASNMGGVGYT
TRBJ2-7 TRBV9 ASSVGVSYEQY
TRBJ1-5 TRBV28 ASSSIRTPWPNQPQH
TRBJ1-4 TRBV5-1 ASSLATGGSTNEKLF
TRBJ2-1 TRBV11-2 ASSPSGASGSDEQF
TRBJ2-5 TRBV7-2 ASSKAGGIVETQY
TRBJ2-7 TRBV24-1 ATADRGPSYEQY
TRBJ2-7 TRBV19 ASSKEGGEQY
TRBJ2-5 TRBV21-1 ASSDGSAQETQY
TRBJ2-2 TRBV28 ASRAGDTGELF
TRBJ2-1 TRBV12-3/TRBV12-4 ASTISMMDEQF
TRBJ1-2 TRBV18 ASSPPYPGFNYGYT
TRBJ1-6 TRBV7-2 ASSSTAGQGSNSPLH
TRBJ2-1 TRBV3-1/TRBV3-2 ASSQDPGNEQF
TRBJ2-7 TRBV23-1 ASSQREGLSYEQY
TRBJ2-7 TRBV27 ASTDWGAEQY
TRBJ2-3 TRBV19 ASSKLTGMGNTQY
TRBJ1-4 TRBV24-1 ATSDSGRDRAEKLF
TRBJ2-1 TRBV14 ASSLAGQGFWQF
TRBJ1-3 TRBV15 ATSRDGAAGNTIY
TRBJ1-1 TRBV28 ASTAGQGWTEAF
TRBJ2-3 TRBV30 AWGAASGGRTDTQY